This T cell receptor (beta chain) stems from a study of long-term antiretroviral therapy in people with HIV. Study conclusions and caveats: Controls exceeded HIV repertoires in CDR3 length range.

Sequencing relied on immunoSEQ assay v3.0, run at survey level. The repertoire was sequenced with immunoSEQ multiplex PCR; TCRdb's copy has only in-frame clones and lacks some. The table lists under 35,000 clones, 94% of them singletons, with over 3.5% in the top ten. As regards this clone: Its antigen is undetermined.

The clonotype was recovered from a woman aged 45-59 years with HIV. Specimen: unsorted PBMCs, collected approximately 5 years after starting antiretroviral therapy.

The CDR3 DNA is TGCAGCGTTGAACTGGGACTAGCCAAAAACATTCAGTACTTC. Translating it yields CSVELGLAKNIQYF. The chain is built from TRBV29-1 and TRBJ2-4; TRBD2 is a possible D gene (6 bases). Germline loops: CDR1 SQVTM, CDR2 ANQGSEA. V shed 2 bases and J shed 0 bases, with 8 bases lying between them. This CDR3 is built from 14 residues.